A single sample is the source of the 32 T cell receptor beta chains below, sequenced in a study of CD8 T cells in ankylosing spondylitis. General study points: It appeared that ankylosing spondylitis blood was characterized by a TCR beta motif of roughly 8 highly homologous variants.

What these receptors recognize is not known. MiXCR, applied by TCRdb to the 5' RACE reads, yields one record per CDR3 protein. This sample has over 700,000 distinct CDR3 sequences, with 15% to 20% found just once. The sequenced sample was blood, either unsorted or a sorted T cell fraction (not recorded which). The receptors derive from a male donor with ankylosing spondylitis.

The gene calls are TRBV5-1 and TRBJ2-1, with 8 nucleotides matching TRBD2. Germline V gives CDR1 SGHRS, CDR2 YFSETQ. This CDR3 spans 15 amino acids. With V trimmed by 0 bases and J by 8 bases, 7 bases remained unmatched. This CDR3 is CASSLVLAGRDEQFF. CDR3 DNA sequence: TGCGCCAGCAGCTTGGTGTTAGCGGGAAGAGATGAGCAGTTCTTC.

The chain joins TRBV7-9 to TRBJ1-1; TRBD1 aligns across 8 bases. The CDR3 consists of 14 residues. V lost 5 bases and J lost 7; bases outside the gene matches: 9. Germline-derived CDR1 and CDR2 are SEHNR and FQNEAQ (reference sequence). The CDR3 region is CASSPGQGVIEAFF. CDR3 in DNA: TGTGCCAGCAGCCCCGGACAGGGAGTCATTGAAGCTTTCTTT.

The J gene is TRBJ2-2, the V gene TRBV20-1, with D maybe TRBD1 (6 bases). V was pared by 5 bases and J by 0 bases, with 13 bases between. The CDR3 length is 15 residues. Germline CDR1 reads DFQATT; CDR2 reads SNEGSKA (reference sequence). As DNA, the CDR3 is TGCAGTGCTGGCAGGGGAGCAACGAACACCGGGGAGCTGTTTTTT. Its protein is CSAGRGATNTGELFF.

This clonotype turned up a few times. This chain links TRBV28 with TRBJ1-1; unclear D gene. This CDR3 comprises 14 residues. Looked up from germline, CDR1 is MDHEN and CDR2 is SYDVKM. Trimming shortened V by 3 bases and J by 1 base, and 9 bases separated the two germline ends. Here the CDR3 reads CASSFFSANTEAFF. In nucleotides, the CDR3 is TGTGCCAGCAGTTTCTTCTCAGCGAACACTGAAGCTTTCTTT.

A few counts support this clonotype. This chain links TRBV12-3 or TRBV12-4 with TRBJ1-2, with 8 positions matching TRBD1. The ends lost 3 bases at V and 8 bases at J; junction bases unmatched: 14. The CDR3 is 16 residues long. CDR3 DNA: TGTGCCAGCAGTTTGGTGCGAACAGGGGGGCGGGGAGGCTACACCTTC. Translation gives CASSLVRTGGRGGYTF.

The CDR3 protein is CASSHQLVAGPKNIQYF. Written as DNA, the CDR3 is TGTGCCAGCAGCCACCAGTTAGTAGCCGGCCCCAAAAACATTCAGTACTTC. The chain links TRBV3-1 to TRBJ2-4; D unclear. Trimming took off 3 bases at V and 2 bases at J, with 17 bases between the two ends. The CDR3 sequence is 17 residues long. Germline V lookup: CDR1 LGHDT, CDR2 YNNKEL (reference sequence).

The genes are TRBV2 and TRBJ1-5; tentatively, D is TRBD1 (6 bases). V lost 6 bases and J 4 bases, leaving 13 bases between the germline ends. CDR3 length: 14 residues. The germline V gene has CDR1 SNHLY and CDR2 FYNNEI. CDR3 coding DNA: TGTGCCAGCAGCCGGACAGCGAGTAATCAGCCCCAGCATTTT. It translates to CASSRTASNQPQHF.

The CDR3 sequence is CSARGLVWAVNEQFF. Here the CDR3 DNA reads TGCAGTGCTAGAGGTCTGGTGTGGGCTGTGAATGAGCAGTTCTTC. This chain uses TRBV20-1 with TRBJ2-1, with D unresolved. Trimming cost V 1 base and J 7 bases, with 17 bases left between them. In germline, CDR1 is DFQATT, CDR2 SNEGSKA (reference sequence). CDR3 length: 15 residues.

The rearrangement uses TRBV5-5 and TRBJ2-2; the D gene is possibly TRBD1 (6 bases). V lost 5 bases to trimming and J lost 4 bases, with 12 bases between them. The CDR3 consists of 14 residues. Germline CDR1 and CDR2: SGHKS and YYEKEE (reference sequence). The DNA for the CDR3 is TGTGCCAGCAGTAGACAGGTGGTCACCGGGGAGCTGTTTTTT. Its protein product is CASSRQVVTGELFF. Drawing the rest from reference TRBV5-5 and TRBJ2-2, the complete variable domain is DAGVTQSPTHLIKTRGQQVTLRCSPISGHKSVSWYQQVLGQGPQFIFQYYEKEERGRGNFPDRFSARQFPNYSSELNVNALLLGDSALYLCASSRQVVTGELFFGEGSRLTVL.

V gene TRBV6-1 combines with J gene TRBJ2-7; D call uncertain. This CDR3 is built from 13 residues. Trimming stripped 5 bases from V and 2 bases from J, with 10 bases between. CDR1 is MNHNS and CDR2 is SASEGT in the germline V gene. Written as DNA, the CDR3 is TGTGCCAGCAGTCCCAAGGCCCCCTACGAGCAGTACTTC. This translates into CASSPKAPYEQYF.

This clonotype was counted only a few times. V gene TRBV6-1 combines with J gene TRBJ1-4; 11 positions agree with TRBD1. Germline loops: CDR1 MNHNS, CDR2 SASEGT. The CDR3 extends over 14 amino acids. The ends lost 8 bases at V and 13 bases at J; junction bases unmatched: 12. CDR3 sequence (DNA): TGTGCCAGCCGTAGACCGGGACAGGGGGGTGGACTGTTTTTT. This translates into CASRRPGQGGGLFF.

V is TRBV5-1 and J is TRBJ1-6; no reliable D call. The CDR3 sequence is 15 residues long. The V end was cut by 0 bases, the J end by 10 bases, with 14 bases between. CDR1 is SGHRS, CDR2 YFSETQ, per germline. The CDR3 nucleotides read TGCGCCAGCAGCTTGGGGACGGTCCCAGGATCACCCCTCCACTTT. Its translation: CASSLGTVPGSPLHF.

The CDR3 loop reads CSVDGTGGGQETQYF. Written as DNA, the CDR3 is TGCAGCGTTGACGGGACAGGGGGTGGGCAAGAGACCCAGTACTTC. The chain has TRBV29-1 and TRBJ2-5; 11 bases are shared with TRBD1. In germline, CDR1 is SQVTM, CDR2 ANQGSEA. There are 15 residues in the CDR3. Trimming cost V 3 bases and J 2 bases; bases outside gene matches: 5.

This clonotype was recorded at least ten times. J is TRBJ1-1 and V is TRBV20-1; the D is unclear. The CDR3 totals 14 residues. CDR1 is DFQATT, CDR2 SNEGSKA, per germline (reference sequence). Trimming removed 6 bases at V and 0 bases at J, with 14 bases between. The CDR3: CSATDGVLNTEAFF. CDR3 sequence (DNA): TGCAGTGCCACAGATGGGGTCTTGAACACTGAAGCTTTCTTT.

This clonotype has more than one count but fewer than ten. The DNA for the CDR3 is TGTGCCAGCAGTTTTCGGCAGGGCGGCAATCAGCCCCAGCATTTT. Translating gives CASSFRQGGNQPQHF. The chain has TRBV28 and TRBJ1-5, with D possibly matching TRBD1 (5 bases). The germline V gene has CDR1 MDHEN and CDR2 SYDVKM. The CDR3 extends over 15 amino acids. The V end lost 3 bases, the J end lost 2 bases, and 11 bases lay between the germline ends.

The V call is TRBV9, the J call TRBJ2-1, with unresolved D. The CDR3 totals 14 residues. The V gene's germline CDR1 is SGDLS and CDR2 YYNGEE. V gave up 0 bases and J gave up 7 bases, with 11 bases separating them. The CDR3 DNA reads as TGTGCCAGCAGCGTAGACGTCCGCGGAAATGAGCAGTTCTTC. It specifies CASSVDVRGNEQFF.

This chain uses TRBV4-2 with TRBJ2-3; D is possibly TRBD1 (6 bases). Germline V CDR1 and CDR2: LGHNA, YNFKEQ. Trimming shortened V by 2 bases and J by 6 bases, and 15 bases separated the two germline ends. This CDR3 region has 15 residues. CDR3 sequence (DNA): TGTGCCAGCAGCCAAAACCAGGGGATTGTGGATACGCAGTATTTT. Residues: CASSQNQGIVDTQYF.

The chain couples TRBV29-1 to TRBJ2-1; TRBD2 matches 8 bases. CDR3 length equals 13 residues. With V trimmed by 4 bases and J by 6 bases, 5 bases remained unmatched. Germline V gene lookup returns CDR1 SQVTM and CDR2 ANQGSEA. CDR3 sequence reads: CSVVSGNVNEQFF. CDR3 DNA: TGCAGCGTTGTTAGCGGGAACGTCAATGAGCAGTTCTTC.

The rearrangement links TRBV14 to TRBJ2-4; D perhaps matches TRBD1 (5 bases). Germline V CDR1 and CDR2: SGHDN, FVKESK. Deletions cut 0 bases from V and 1 base from J, with 16 bases between. The CDR3 is 18 amino acids. The CDR3: CASSQEAPRKGAKNIQYF. CDR3 nucleotides: TGTGCCAGCAGCCAAGAGGCGCCCCGTAAGGGGGCCAAAAACATTCAGTACTTC.

This clonotype has a handful of counts. The chain uses TRBV20-1 and TRBJ2-3; possibly TRBD2 for D (7 bases). V was trimmed by 7 bases and J by 4 bases, leaving 15 bases between them. The germline gives CDR1 DFQATT, CDR2 SNEGSKA (reference sequence). The CDR3 has 13 residues. CDR3 DNA: TGCAGTGGGGGGGGGGCGGCCCCAGATACGCAGTATTTT. It translates to CSGGGAAPDTQYF.

The chain has TRBV2 and TRBJ2-3; 8 bases agree with TRBD1. Germline lookup yields CDR1 SNHLY and CDR2 FYNNEI. V was clipped by 9 bases and J by 6 bases; unmatched bases: 14. This CDR3 has 15 amino acids. Here the CDR3 reads CASGRGDRLFDTQYF. For the CDR3, the DNA is TGTGCCAGTGGTAGAGGGGACAGGCTCTTCGATACGCAGTATTTT.

In DNA form, the CDR3 reads TGTGCCAGCAGCCGACGCGACTCAAGGACTAGCGGGCGTCTCGGCGAGCAGTACTTC. Its translation is CASSRRDSRTSGRLGEQYF. The V call is TRBV12-3 or TRBV12-4, the J call TRBJ2-7, with 11 bases fitting TRBD2. Trimming removed 6 bases from V and 6 bases from J; junction bases left unmatched: 22. The length of the CDR3 is 19 residues.

This clonotype was found a few times. This sequence joins TRBV12-3 or TRBV12-4 and TRBJ2-1; 8 nucleotides agree with TRBD2. This CDR3 contains 16 residues. V dropped 2 bases and J dropped 4; count of bases not matched to a gene: 7. The CDR3 sequence: CASSLTKTSEYNEQFF. CDR3 DNA sequence: TGTGCCAGCAGTTTAACTAAGACTAGCGAGTACAATGAGCAGTTCTTC.

The J gene is TRBJ1-1, the V gene TRBV11-2, with D hard to call. Trimming removed 5 bases from V and 1 base from J, with 8 bases in between. Germline V lookup: CDR1 SGHAT, CDR2 FQNNGV. This CDR3 is 13 amino acids long. CDR3 amino acids: CASSEDPNTEAFF. CDR3 nucleotides: TGTGCCAGCAGCGAAGACCCGAACACTGAAGCTTTCTTT.

This clonotype showed up just a few times. The V call is TRBV7-3, the J call TRBJ1-1, with TRBD1 matching over 7 bases. The length of the CDR3 is 14 residues. V lost 0 bases to trimming and J lost 3 bases; unmatched junction nucleotides: 1. The germline V gene has CDR1 SGHTA and CDR2 FQGTGA. Here the CDR3 DNA reads TGTGCCAGCAGCTTAACAGGGGGCTACACTGAAGCTTTCTTT. Amino acid sequence: CASSLTGGYTEAFF.

At least ten counts were recorded for this clonotype. V is TRBV2 and J is TRBJ2-1; D might be TRBD1 (6 bases). The V gene's germline CDR1 is SNHLY and CDR2 FYNNEI. This CDR3 is built from 14 residues. The V end was cut by 5 bases, the J end by 5 bases, with 13 bases between. CDR3 region: CASSIRQGNNEQFF. The CDR3 nucleotides are TGTGCCAGCAGTATTCGTCAGGGGAACAATGAGCAGTTCTTC.

This clonotype was found a few times. The V call is TRBV4-1, the J call TRBJ1-1; possibly TRBD1 for D (6 bases). In germline, CDR1 is MGHRA, CDR2 YSYEKL. The ends were cut back, 1 base at V and 3 bases at J, with 9 bases in the middle. The CDR3 covers 14 residues. Here the CDR3 reads CASSQVQGDTEAFF. CDR3 nucleotides: TGCGCCAGCAGCCAAGTACAGGGAGACACTGAAGCTTTCTTT.

This clonotype was found a few times. The junction does not match germline at one end; this may be a read error. In DNA form, the CDR3 reads TGTGCCACCAGCGGGGGGCTTCATTACGAGCAGTACTTC. Translating gives CATSGGLHYEQYF. The chain carries TRBV7-9 and TRBJ2-7; TRBD2 matches 9 bases. CDR1 and CDR2 (germline): SEHNR, FQNEAQ (reference sequence). This CDR3 is 13 amino acids long.

In this sample, this clonotype turned up a few times. The J gene is TRBJ2-7, the V gene TRBV7-2; D perhaps matches TRBD2 (5 bases). Germline V lookup: CDR1 SGHTA, CDR2 FQGNSA. V was cut by 4 bases and J by 0 bases, with 16 bases left in between. The CDR3 length is 16 residues. CDR3: CASSSKAGSVSYEQYF. CDR3 nucleotides: TGTGCCAGCAGCTCAAAGGCCGGTAGCGTCTCCTACGAGCAGTACTTC.

The V call is TRBV5-1, the J call TRBJ1-1; the match to TRBD1 covers 7 bases. V trimming: 4 bases; J trimming: 4 bases; junction bases outside the gene matches: 7. CDR3 length equals 14 residues. CDR1 SGHRS and CDR2 YFSETQ come from the germline V gene. The CDR3 DNA sequence: TGCGCCAGCAGCATCTACCCAGGGGGCACTGAAGCTTTCTTT. This codes for CASSIYPGGTEAFF.

The chain uses TRBV4-1 and TRBJ2-2, with TRBD2 matching 10 bases. The J segment lost 6 bases and the V segment lost 4 bases, leaving 2 bases of the junction unmatched. The CDR3 extends over 14 amino acids. The germline CDR1 and CDR2 sequences are MGHRA and YSYEKL. The CDR3 nucleotides read TGCGCCAGCAGCCCCGGGACTAGCGCCGGGGAGCTGTTTTTT. This codes for CASSPGTSAGELFF.

The rearrangement links TRBV5-1 to TRBJ1-1; 9 nucleotides match TRBD1. Germline CDR1 and CDR2: SGHRS and YFSETQ. CDR3 length: 14 residues. V lost 4 bases and J lost 6; bases outside the gene matches: 7. This chain's CDR3 is CASSAYRGLSEAFF. As DNA, the CDR3 is TGCGCCAGCAGCGCCTACAGGGGGCTATCTGAAGCTTTCTTT.